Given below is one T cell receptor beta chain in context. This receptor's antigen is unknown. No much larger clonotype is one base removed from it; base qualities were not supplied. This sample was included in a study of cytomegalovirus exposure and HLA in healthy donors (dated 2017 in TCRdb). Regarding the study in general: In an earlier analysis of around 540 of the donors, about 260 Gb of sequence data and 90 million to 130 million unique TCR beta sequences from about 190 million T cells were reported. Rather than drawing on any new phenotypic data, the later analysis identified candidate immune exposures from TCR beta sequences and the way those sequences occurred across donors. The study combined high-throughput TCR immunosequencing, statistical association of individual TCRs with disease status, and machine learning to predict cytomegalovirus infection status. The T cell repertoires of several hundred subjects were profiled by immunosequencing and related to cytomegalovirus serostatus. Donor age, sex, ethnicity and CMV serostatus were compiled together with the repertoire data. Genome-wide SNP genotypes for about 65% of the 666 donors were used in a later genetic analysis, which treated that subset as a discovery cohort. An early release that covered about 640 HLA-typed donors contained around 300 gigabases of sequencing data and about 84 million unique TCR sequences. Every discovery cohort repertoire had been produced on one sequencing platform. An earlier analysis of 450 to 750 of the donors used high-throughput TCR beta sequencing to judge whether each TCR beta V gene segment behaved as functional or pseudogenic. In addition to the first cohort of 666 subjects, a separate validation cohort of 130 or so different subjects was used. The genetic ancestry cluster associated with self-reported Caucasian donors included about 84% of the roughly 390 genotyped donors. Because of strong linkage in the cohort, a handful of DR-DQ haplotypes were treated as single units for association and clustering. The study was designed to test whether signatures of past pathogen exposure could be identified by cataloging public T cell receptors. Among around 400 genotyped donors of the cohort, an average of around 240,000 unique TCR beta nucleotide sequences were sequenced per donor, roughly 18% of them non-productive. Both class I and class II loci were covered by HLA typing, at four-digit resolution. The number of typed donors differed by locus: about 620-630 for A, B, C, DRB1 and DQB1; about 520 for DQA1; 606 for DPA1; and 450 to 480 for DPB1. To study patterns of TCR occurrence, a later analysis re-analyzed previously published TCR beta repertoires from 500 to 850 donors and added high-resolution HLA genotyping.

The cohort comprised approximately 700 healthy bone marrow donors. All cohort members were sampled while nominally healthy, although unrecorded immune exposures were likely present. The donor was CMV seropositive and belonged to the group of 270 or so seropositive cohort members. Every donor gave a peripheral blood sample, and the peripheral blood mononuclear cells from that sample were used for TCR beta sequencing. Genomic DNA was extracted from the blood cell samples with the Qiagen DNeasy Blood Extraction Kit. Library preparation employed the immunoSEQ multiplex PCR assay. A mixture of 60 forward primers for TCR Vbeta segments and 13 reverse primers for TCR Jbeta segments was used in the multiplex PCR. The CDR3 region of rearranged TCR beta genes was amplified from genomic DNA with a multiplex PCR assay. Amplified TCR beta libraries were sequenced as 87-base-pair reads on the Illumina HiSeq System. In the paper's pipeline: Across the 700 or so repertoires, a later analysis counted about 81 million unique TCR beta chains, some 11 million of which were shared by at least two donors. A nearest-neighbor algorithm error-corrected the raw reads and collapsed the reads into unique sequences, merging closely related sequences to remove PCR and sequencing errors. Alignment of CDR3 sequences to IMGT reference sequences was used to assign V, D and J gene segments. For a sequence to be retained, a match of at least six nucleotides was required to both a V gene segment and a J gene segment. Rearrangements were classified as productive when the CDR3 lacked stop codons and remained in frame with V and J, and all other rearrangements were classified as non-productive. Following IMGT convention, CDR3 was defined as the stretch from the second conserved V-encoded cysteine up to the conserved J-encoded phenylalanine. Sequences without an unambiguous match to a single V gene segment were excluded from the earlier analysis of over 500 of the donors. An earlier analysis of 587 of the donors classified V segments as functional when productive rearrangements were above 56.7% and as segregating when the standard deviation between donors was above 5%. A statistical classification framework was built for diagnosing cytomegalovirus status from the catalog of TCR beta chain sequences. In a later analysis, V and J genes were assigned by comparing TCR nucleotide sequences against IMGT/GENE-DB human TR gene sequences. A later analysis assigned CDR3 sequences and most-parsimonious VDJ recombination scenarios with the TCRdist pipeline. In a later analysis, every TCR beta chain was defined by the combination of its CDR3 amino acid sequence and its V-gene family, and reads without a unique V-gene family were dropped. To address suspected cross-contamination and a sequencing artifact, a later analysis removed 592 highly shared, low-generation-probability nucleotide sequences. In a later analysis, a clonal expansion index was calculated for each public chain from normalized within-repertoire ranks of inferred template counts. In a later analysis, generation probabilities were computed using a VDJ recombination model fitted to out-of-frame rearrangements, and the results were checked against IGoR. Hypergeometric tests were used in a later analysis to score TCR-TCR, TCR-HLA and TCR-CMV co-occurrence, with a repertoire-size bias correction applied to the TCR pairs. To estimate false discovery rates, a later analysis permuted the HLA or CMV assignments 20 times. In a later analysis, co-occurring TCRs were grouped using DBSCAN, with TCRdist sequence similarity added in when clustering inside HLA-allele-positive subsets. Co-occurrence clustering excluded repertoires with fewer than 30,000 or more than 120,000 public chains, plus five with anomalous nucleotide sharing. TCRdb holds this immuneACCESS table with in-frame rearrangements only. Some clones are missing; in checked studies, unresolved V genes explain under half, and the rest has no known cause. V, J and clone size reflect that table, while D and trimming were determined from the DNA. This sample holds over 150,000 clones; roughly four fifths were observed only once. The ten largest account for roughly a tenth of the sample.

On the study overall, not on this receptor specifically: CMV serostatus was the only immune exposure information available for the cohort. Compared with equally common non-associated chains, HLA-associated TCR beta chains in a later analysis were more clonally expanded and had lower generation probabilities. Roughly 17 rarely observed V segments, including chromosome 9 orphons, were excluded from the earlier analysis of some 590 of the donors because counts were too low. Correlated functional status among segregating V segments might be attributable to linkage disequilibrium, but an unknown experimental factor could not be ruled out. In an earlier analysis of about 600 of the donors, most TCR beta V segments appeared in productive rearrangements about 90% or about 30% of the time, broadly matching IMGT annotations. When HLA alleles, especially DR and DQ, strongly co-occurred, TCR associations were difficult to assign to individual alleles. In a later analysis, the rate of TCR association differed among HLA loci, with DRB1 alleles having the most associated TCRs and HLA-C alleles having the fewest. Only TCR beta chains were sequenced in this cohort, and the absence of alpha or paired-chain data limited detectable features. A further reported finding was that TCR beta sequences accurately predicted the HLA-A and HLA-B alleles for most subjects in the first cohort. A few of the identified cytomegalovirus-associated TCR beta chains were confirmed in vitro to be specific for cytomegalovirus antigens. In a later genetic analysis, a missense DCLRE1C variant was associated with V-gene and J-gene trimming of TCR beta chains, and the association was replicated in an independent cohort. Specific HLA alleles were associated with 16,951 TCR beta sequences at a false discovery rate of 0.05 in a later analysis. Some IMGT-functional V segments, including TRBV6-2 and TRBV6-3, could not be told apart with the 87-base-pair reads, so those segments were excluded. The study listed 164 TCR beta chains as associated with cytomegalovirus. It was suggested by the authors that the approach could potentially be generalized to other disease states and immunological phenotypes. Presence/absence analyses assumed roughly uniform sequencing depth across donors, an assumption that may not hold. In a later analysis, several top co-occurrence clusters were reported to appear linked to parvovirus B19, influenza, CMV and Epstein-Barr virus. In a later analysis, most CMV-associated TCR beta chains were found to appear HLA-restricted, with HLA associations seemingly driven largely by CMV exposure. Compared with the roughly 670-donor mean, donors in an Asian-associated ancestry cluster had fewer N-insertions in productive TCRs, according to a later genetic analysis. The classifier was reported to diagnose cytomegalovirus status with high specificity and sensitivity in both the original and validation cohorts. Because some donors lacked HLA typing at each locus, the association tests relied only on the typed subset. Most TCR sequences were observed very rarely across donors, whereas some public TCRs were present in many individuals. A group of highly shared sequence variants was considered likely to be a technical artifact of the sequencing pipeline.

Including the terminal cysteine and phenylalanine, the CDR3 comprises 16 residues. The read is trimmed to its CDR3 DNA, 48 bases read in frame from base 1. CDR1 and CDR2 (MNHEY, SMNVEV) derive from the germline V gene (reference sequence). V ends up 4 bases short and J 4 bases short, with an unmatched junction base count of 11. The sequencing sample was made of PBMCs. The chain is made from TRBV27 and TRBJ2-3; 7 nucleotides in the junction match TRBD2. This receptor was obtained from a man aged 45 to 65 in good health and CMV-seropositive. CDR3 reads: CASSSRDYNPPDTQYF. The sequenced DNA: TGTGCCAGCAGTTCCCGGGACTATAATCCTCCAGATACGCAGTATTTT.